This T cell receptor (beta chain) appears in the sequencing data of a study of blood T cell repertoires in COVID-19. Across the study: PBMCs, B-cell-depleted T cells, or T cells were the source of the cDNA or gDNA that made up the material.

The table came from immunoSEQ multiplex PCR; TCRdb's copy has only in-frame clones and leaves some out. The sample carries tens of thousands of clones, over 75% recorded once. Germline V gene sequence: CDR1 MNHNS, CDR2 SASEGT. This CDR3 spans 15 amino acids. Trimming cost V 1 base and J 5 bases, with 14 bases left between them. The V gene is TRBV6-1, the J gene TRBJ2-5, with TRBD2 as a possible D gene (5 bases). The clonotype comes from a human donor in a cohort sampled during active COVID-19. Sequencing input: peripheral blood. The CDR3 region has the DNA TGTGCCAGCAGTGAAGATCCCCTAGCTGCGGAGACCCAGTACTTC. Translation: CASSEDPLAAETQYF.